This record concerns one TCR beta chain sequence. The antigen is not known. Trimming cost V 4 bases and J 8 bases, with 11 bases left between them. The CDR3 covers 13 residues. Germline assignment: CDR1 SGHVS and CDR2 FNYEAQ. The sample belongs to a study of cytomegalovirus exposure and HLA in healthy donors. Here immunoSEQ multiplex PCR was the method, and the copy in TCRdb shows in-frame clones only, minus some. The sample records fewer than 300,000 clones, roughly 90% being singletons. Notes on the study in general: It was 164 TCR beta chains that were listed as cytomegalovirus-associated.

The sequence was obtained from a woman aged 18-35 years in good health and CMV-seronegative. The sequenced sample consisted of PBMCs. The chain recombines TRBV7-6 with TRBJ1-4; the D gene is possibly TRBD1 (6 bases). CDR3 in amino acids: CASSSGGGEKLFF. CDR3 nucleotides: TGTGCCAGCAGCTCGGGGGGGGGCGAAAAACTGTTTTTT.